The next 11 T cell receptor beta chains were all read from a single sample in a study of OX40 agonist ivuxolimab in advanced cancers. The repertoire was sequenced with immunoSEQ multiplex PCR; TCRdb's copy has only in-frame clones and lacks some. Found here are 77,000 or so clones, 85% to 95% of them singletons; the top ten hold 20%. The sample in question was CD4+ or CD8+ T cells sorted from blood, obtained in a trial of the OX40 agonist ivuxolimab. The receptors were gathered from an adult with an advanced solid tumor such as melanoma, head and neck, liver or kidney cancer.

CDR3 nucleotides: TGTGCCATCCTTAGCGGTCGCGACACAGATACGCAGTATTTT. It codes for CAILSGRDTDTQYF. V usage is TRBV10-3 and J usage is TRBJ2-3; D might be TRBD2 (6 bases). The CDR3 is made up of 14 amino acids. Per germline, CDR1 ENHRY and CDR2 SYGVKD. V was cut by 8 bases and J by 2 bases, with 14 bases left in between.

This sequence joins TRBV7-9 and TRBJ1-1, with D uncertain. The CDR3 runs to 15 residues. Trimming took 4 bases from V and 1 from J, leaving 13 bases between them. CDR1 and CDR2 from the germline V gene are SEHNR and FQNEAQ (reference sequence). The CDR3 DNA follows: TGTGCCAGCAGCTCCTACCTTACCAAGAACACTGAAGCTTTCTTT. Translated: CASSSYLTKNTEAFF.

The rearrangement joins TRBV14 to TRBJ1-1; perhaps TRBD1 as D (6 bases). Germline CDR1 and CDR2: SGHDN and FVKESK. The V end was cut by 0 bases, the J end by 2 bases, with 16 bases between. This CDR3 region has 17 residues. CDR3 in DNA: TGTGCCAGCAGCCAAGATATCAACAGAGGGGGAAACACTGAAGCTTTCTTT. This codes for CASSQDINRGGNTEAFF.

CDR3 residues: CAISAYREGNEQFF. CDR3 nucleotides: TGTGCCATCAGTGCCTACAGGGAAGGCAATGAGCAGTTCTTC. V usage is TRBV10-3 and J usage is TRBJ2-1, with D perhaps TRBD1 (6 bases). The CDR3 is made up of 14 amino acids. Trimming pared 4 bases from V and 6 bases from J, leaving 13 bases between. Germline V gene sequence: CDR1 ENHRY, CDR2 SYGVKD.

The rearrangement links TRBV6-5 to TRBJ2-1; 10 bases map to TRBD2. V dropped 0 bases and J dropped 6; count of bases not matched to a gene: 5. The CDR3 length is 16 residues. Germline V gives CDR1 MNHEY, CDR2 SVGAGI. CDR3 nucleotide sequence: TGTGCCAGCAGTTACTCGGCTAGCGGGAGTGGCAATGAGCAGTTCTTC. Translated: CASSYSASGSGNEQFF.

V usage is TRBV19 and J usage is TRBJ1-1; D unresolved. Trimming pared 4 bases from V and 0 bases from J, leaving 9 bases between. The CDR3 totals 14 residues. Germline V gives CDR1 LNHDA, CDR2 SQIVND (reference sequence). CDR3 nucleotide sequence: TGTGCCAGTAGTAAGGAGGCTATGAACACTGAAGCTTTCTTT. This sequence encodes CASSKEAMNTEAFF.

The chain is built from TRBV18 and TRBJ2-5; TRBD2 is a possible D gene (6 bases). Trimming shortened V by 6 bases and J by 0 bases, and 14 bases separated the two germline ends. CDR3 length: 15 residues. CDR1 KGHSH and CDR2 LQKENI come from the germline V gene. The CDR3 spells CASSPGGRNQETQYF. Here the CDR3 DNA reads TGTGCCAGCTCCCCGGGTGGGAGGAACCAAGAGACCCAGTACTTC.

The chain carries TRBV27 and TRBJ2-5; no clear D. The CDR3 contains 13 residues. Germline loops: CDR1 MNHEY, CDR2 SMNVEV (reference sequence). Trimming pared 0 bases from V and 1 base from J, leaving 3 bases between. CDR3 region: CASSLSLQETQYF. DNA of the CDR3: TGTGCCAGCAGTTTATCACTCCAAGAGACCCAGTACTTC.

The DNA of the CDR3 is TGTGCCAGCAGCGTAGCTGAACAGGGGGGCTATGGCTACACCTTC. It is translated as CASSVAEQGGYGYTF. The chain combines TRBV9 with TRBJ1-2, with 8 bases aligning to TRBD1. This CDR3 has 15 residues. Germline V lookup: CDR1 SGDLS, CDR2 YYNGEE. J was trimmed by 4 bases and V by 0 bases; bases with no gene match: 5.

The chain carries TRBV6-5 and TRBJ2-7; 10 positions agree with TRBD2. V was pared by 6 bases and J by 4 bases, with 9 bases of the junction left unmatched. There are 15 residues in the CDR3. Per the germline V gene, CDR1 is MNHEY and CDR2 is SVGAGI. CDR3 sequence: CASSPRAGGPYEQYF. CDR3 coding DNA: TGTGCCAGCAGCCCGAGAGCGGGAGGGCCGTACGAGCAGTACTTC.

In nucleotides, the CDR3 is TGTGCCAGCAGCCAGGAACCACCTAGGAAGACCTACAATGAGCAGTTCTTC. It codes for CASSQEPPRKTYNEQFF. This chain uses TRBV4-2 with TRBJ2-1; D remains ambiguous. Trimming pared 3 bases from V and 2 bases from J, leaving 17 bases between. The CDR3 covers 17 residues. Germline values: CDR1 LGHNA, CDR2 YNFKEQ.